The 25 T cell receptor beta chains in this list originate from one sample, sequenced in a study of CD8 T cells in cerebrospinal fluid in Alzheimer's disease. TCRdb reprocessed the 10x single-cell sequencing reads and keeps a single row for each CDR3 protein, giving no DNA. The sample totals 600 to 850 distinct CDR3 sequences. Sequencing was performed on cerebrospinal fluid. These receptors were obtained from a human donor with Alzheimer's disease.

The chain uses TRBV10-2 and TRBJ2-5. Per the germline V gene, CDR1 is WSHSY and CDR2 is SAAADI. This CDR3 is built from 12 residues. The CDR3 sequence is CASLDVEETQYF.

This clonotype registers large by frequency. The chain is built from TRBV20-1 and TRBJ2-7; the D gene TCRdb calls, TRBD2, cannot be checked with no DNA. From germline, CDR1 is DFQATT and CDR2 SNEGSKA (reference sequence). The CDR3 consists of 15 residues. CDR3 sequence: CSARPGLAGAYEQYF.

This clonotype counts as medium-sized (0.01 to 0.1%) by frequency. The chain carries TRBV28 and TRBJ2-1; TCRdb designates TRBD1, a call that cannot be tested without DNA. The CDR3 contains 13 residues. Per germline, CDR1 MDHEN and CDR2 SYDVKM. The CDR3 loop is CASRLGAYNEQFF.

Frequency places this clonotype as medium-sized. CDR3 protein: CASSYTARTGYTF. The genes are TRBV6-2 or TRBV6-3 and TRBJ1-2. The germline V gene has CDR1 MNHEY and CDR2 SVGEGT. The CDR3 consists of 13 residues.

The chain uses TRBV11-2 and TRBJ1-1. Germline V CDR1 and CDR2: SGHAT, FQNNGV. The CDR3 is 13 residues long. CDR3 region: CASSLYQNTEAFF.

Frequency places this clonotype as medium-sized. This chain connects TRBV7-2 to TRBJ2-3; lacking DNA, the TRBD2 call made by TCRdb goes unchecked. The CDR3 length is 14 residues. CDR1 SGHTA and CDR2 FQGNSA come from the germline V gene. The CDR3 sequence: CASSLGPSGNTQYF.

This clonotype counts as medium-sized by frequency. This chain joins TRBV7-2 and TRBJ2-7. CDR1 SGHTA and CDR2 FQGNSA come from the germline V gene. The CDR3 has 12 residues. The CDR3 sequence is CASSLVPHEQYF.

Judged by frequency, this clonotype is large. The CDR3 spells CASSWGGDQAFF. The chain uses TRBV5-6 and TRBJ1-1. This CDR3 has 12 residues. CDR1 is SGHDT, CDR2 YYEEEE, per germline.

The CDR3 reads CATSSPPRVGQSHYGYTF. The rearrangement joins TRBV15 to TRBJ1-2; TCRdb's D call of TRBD1 is untestable without DNA. Germline V gene data show CDR1 as LNHNV and CDR2 as YYDKDF (reference sequence). The CDR3 runs 18 residues. The variable domain in full, with the rest retrieved from reference TRBV15 and TRBJ1-2, is DAMVIQNPRYQVTQFGKPVTLSCSQTLNHNVMYWYQQKSSQAPKLLFHYYDKDFNNEADTPDNFQSRRPNTSFCFLDIRSPGLGDTAMYLCATSSPPRVGQSHYGYTFGSGTRLTVV.

This clonotype ranks as medium-sized in terms of frequency. The chain recombines TRBV18 with TRBJ2-5; TCRdb's D gene call, TRBD1, goes unchecked for lack of DNA. The CDR3 runs 14 residues. Germline assignment: CDR1 KGHSH and CDR2 LQKENI. CDR3 amino acids: CASSSRGIWETQYF.

By frequency, this clonotype is medium-sized. The chain has TRBV12-3 or TRBV12-4 and TRBJ1-1; TCRdb names TRBD1, which stays unverified in the absence of DNA. The CDR3 spans 14 residues. The CDR3: CASRAYRGETEAFF.

The J gene is TRBJ2-7, the V gene TRBV30; TCRdb's D gene call, TRBD2, goes unchecked for lack of DNA. The V gene's germline CDR1 is GTSNPN and CDR2 SVGIG (reference sequence). This CDR3 has 15 residues. This CDR3 reads CAWRRSSGYSYEQYF.

In terms of frequency, this clonotype is large. The rearrangement links TRBV11-2 to TRBJ2-2; TCRdb picks TRBD2, but there is no DNA to check that call. This CDR3 contains 15 residues. Germline V gene lookup returns CDR1 SGHAT and CDR2 FQNNGV. CDR3 sequence: CASSPRLAGSGELFF.

This clonotype is labeled hyperexpanded based on frequency. This sequence joins TRBV10-2 and TRBJ1-2; checking the TCRdb D call of TRBD1 is not possible without DNA. The CDR3 extends over 12 amino acids. Germline values: CDR1 WSHSY, CDR2 SAAADI. CDR3 residues: CASSPGIYGYTF.

The chain recombines TRBV6-1 with TRBJ1-2; absent DNA, TCRdb's TRBD1 call cannot be checked. CDR3 size: 15 residues. Germline CDR1 is MNHNS and CDR2 is SASEGT. The CDR3 sequence is CASSDLAQGLIGYTF.

This clonotype registers large by frequency. The genes are TRBV30 and TRBJ2-5; TCRdb selects TRBD2, and the lack of DNA leaves this call unchecked. The length of the CDR3 is 12 residues. Germline loops: CDR1 GTSNPN, CDR2 SVGIG (reference sequence). CDR3 sequence: CAWSAGWETQYF.

The rearrangement uses TRBV19 and TRBJ2-3; TCRdb selects TRBD1, and the lack of DNA leaves this call unchecked. The CDR3 covers 11 residues. Germline values: CDR1 LNHDA, CDR2 SQIVND (reference sequence). CDR3 sequence: CASTRGDTQYF. Combining the CDR3 with reference TRBV19 and TRBJ2-3 gives the whole variable domain DGGITQSPKYLFRKEGQNVTLSCEQNLNHDAMYWYRQDPGQGLRLIYYSQIVNDFQKGDIAEGYSVSREKKESFPLTVTSAQKNPTAFYLCASTRGDTQYFGPGTRLTVL.

This chain connects TRBV5-1 to TRBJ1-5. Germline-derived CDR1 and CDR2 are SGHRS and YFSETQ. The CDR3 sequence is 16 residues long. The chain's CDR3 is CASSPTGRVGNQPQHF.

Considering frequency, this clonotype is medium-sized. The V call is TRBV7-9, the J call TRBJ2-1; TCRdb proposes TRBD1, but this gene call is untestable without DNA. CDR1 SEHNR and CDR2 FQNEAQ come from the germline V gene (reference sequence). The length of the CDR3 is 15 residues. The CDR3 loop is CASSLLEDRANEQFF.

The V and J genes are TRBV21-1 and TRBJ2-2; there is no DNA to check the TCRdb D call of TRBD2. TRBV21-1 is an annotated pseudogene. CDR3 length: 19 residues. CDR3 amino acids: CASPSPGTSGSRNTGELFF.

This clonotype is identified as medium-sized from frequency. The chain joins TRBV6-2 or TRBV6-3 to TRBJ2-7; TCRdb returns TRBD1, unconfirmable since there is no DNA. Germline CDR1 reads MNHEY; CDR2 reads SVGEGT. The length of the CDR3 is 15 residues. This chain's CDR3 is CASIEAGGKYYEQYF.

This clonotype is deemed medium-sized by its frequency. The chain couples TRBV11-2 to TRBJ1-3. The germline CDR1 and CDR2 sequences are SGHAT and FQNNGV. The CDR3 length is 14 residues. This CDR3 reads CASSQQGSGNTIYF.

The J gene is TRBJ2-4, the V gene TRBV7-3. This CDR3 region has 14 residues. Germline V gene sequence: CDR1 SGHTA, CDR2 FQGTGA. Here the CDR3 reads CASSPSIAKNIQYF.

This clonotype is medium-sized by frequency. The genes are TRBV9 and TRBJ2-1; TCRdb names TRBD2, which stays unverified in the absence of DNA. The CDR3 runs 13 residues. Germline-derived CDR1 and CDR2 are SGDLS and YYNGEE. CDR3 loop: CASSVGPTGEQFF. The complete variable domain, with remaining parts taken from reference TRBV9 and TRBJ2-1, reads DSGVTQTPKHLITATGQRVTLRCSPRSGDLSVYWYQQSLDQGLQFLIQYYNGEERAKGNILERFSAQQFPDLHSELNLSSLELGDSALYFCASSVGPTGEQFFGPGTRLTVL.

By frequency, this clonotype is large. The chain joins TRBV9 to TRBJ2-6. The length of the CDR3 is 18 residues. In germline, CDR1 is SGDLS, CDR2 YYNGEE. CDR3 in amino acids: CASSVGADRNSGANVLTF.